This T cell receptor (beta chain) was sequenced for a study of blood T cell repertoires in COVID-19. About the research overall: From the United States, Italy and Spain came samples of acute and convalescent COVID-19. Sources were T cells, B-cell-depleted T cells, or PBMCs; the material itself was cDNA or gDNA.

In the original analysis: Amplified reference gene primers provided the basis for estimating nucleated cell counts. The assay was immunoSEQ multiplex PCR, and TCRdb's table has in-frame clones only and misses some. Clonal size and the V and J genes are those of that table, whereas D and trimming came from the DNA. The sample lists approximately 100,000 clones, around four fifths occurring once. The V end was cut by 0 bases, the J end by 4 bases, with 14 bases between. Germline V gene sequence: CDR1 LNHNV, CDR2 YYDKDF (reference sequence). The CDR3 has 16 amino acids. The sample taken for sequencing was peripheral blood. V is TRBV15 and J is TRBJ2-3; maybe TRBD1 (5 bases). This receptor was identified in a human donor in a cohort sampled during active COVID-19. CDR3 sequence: CATSRDQRLGADTQYF. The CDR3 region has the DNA TGTGCCACCAGCAGAGATCAGCGATTAGGGGCAGATACGCAGTATTTT.